The 20 T cell receptor beta chains below were found in one sample sequenced in a study of blood T cell repertoires in COVID-19. The method was immunoSEQ multiplex PCR; TCRdb's version includes in-frame clones alone and lacks a portion of them. The sample has a few hundred thousand clones; 85% are singletons. Sample: peripheral blood. Receptor source: a woman between 18 and 29 years old with acute or convalescent COVID-19.

This clone was seen only once. This chain connects TRBV2 to TRBJ1-1; D is perhaps TRBD1 (6 bases). This CDR3 comprises 12 residues. The V end lost 6 bases, the J end lost 7 bases, and 12 bases lay between the germline ends. Per the germline V gene, CDR1 is SNHLY and CDR2 is FYNNEI. The CDR3 sequence: CASSNRADEAFF. The CDR3, as DNA: TGTGCCAGCAGCAACAGGGCGGATGAAGCTTTCTTT.

The chain joins TRBV5-1 to TRBJ1-6, with D unresolved. The ends were cut back, 2 bases at V and 7 bases at J, with 13 bases in the middle. The CDR3 length is 15 residues. Germline V CDR1 and CDR2: SGHRS, YFSETQ. As DNA, the CDR3 is TGCGCCAGCAGCTTACGGGATTCGTCAAATTCACCCCTCCACTTT. This gives the protein CASSLRDSSNSPLHF.

The V gene is TRBV4-2, the J gene TRBJ2-7; possible D gene TRBD2, 6 bases. Trimming shortened V by 0 bases and J by 0 bases, and 12 bases separated the two germline ends. Per the germline V gene, CDR1 is LGHNA and CDR2 is YNFKEQ. This CDR3 has 16 amino acids. The CDR3 bases are TGTGCCAGCAGCCAAGAGTTGGGGGGAACCTCCTACGAGCAGTACTTC. Translated: CASSQELGGTSYEQYF.

The chain uses TRBV5-6 and TRBJ1-5; D gene unclear. The CDR3 consists of 17 residues. V was trimmed by 2 bases and J by 2 bases, leaving 17 bases between them. Germline V gives CDR1 SGHDT, CDR2 YYEEEE. DNA for the CDR3: TGTGCCAGCAGCTTATTTCGGGGAAGGAGCGGCAATCAGCCCCAGCATTTT. Translation gives CASSLFRGRSGNQPQHF.

This clone has just one count. The chain joins TRBV24-1 to TRBJ2-2, with TRBD1 as a possible D gene (5 bases). Per germline, CDR1 KGHDR and CDR2 SFDVKD. The V gene lost 1 base and the J gene lost 3 bases, with 5 bases spanning the gap. CDR3 size: 14 residues. The DNA for the CDR3 is TGTGCCACCAGTGATTTCAGGGACACCGGGGAGCTGTTTTTT. Amino acid sequence: CATSDFRDTGELFF.

This rearrangement joins TRBV6-5 to TRBJ2-1, with 12 nucleotides matching TRBD2. The CDR3 runs to 15 residues. Germline trimming cut 4 bases from V and 5 bases from J; bases unmatched to any gene: 3. CDR1 is MNHEY and CDR2 is SVGAGI in the germline V gene. CDR3 sequence reads: CASSLLAGGHNEQFF. The CDR3 bases are TGTGCCAGCAGTTTACTAGCGGGAGGTCACAATGAGCAGTTCTTC.

This chain links TRBV6-5 with TRBJ2-7; 7 bases line up with TRBD2. The CDR3 runs to 13 residues. In germline, CDR1 is MNHEY, CDR2 SVGAGI. The CDR3 reads CAIRAGSSYEQYF. CDR3 nucleotide sequence: TGTGCTATCCGAGCGGGGAGCTCCTACGAGCAGTACTTC.

The chain carries TRBV19 and TRBJ2-7; 8 bases align to TRBD2. The germline V gene has CDR1 LNHDA and CDR2 SQIVND (reference sequence). The CDR3 is 15 amino acids. V lost 4 bases to trimming and J lost 2 bases; unmatched junction nucleotides: 7. CDR3 nucleotide sequence: TGTGCCAGTAGTACTCAACGGGGGGGTACCTACGAGCAGTACTTC. Translated: CASSTQRGGTYEQYF.

This chain links TRBV4-1 with TRBJ1-2; D gene uncertain. This CDR3 is built from 15 residues. Deletions cut 0 bases from V and 7 bases from J, with 15 bases between. Germline V lookup: CDR1 MGHRA, CDR2 YSYEKL. In DNA, the CDR3 is TGCGCCAGCAGCCAAGATCTCGGAGGGCTTCGTGGCTACACCTTC. This gives the protein CASSQDLGGLRGYTF.

The chain recombines TRBV15 with TRBJ1-2, with TRBD1 identical over 7 bases. After removal of 1 base from V and 7 bases from J, the junction contained 12 bases not matched to a gene. Germline-derived CDR1 and CDR2 are LNHNV and YYDKDF (reference sequence). The CDR3 is 16 residues long. The CDR3 coding sequence is TGTGCCACCAGCAGAGTGCGGCAGGGGGATTTTTTTGGCTACACCTTC. Residues: CATSRVRQGDFFGYTF.

J is TRBJ1-1 and V is TRBV19; TRBD1 matches at 9 bases. The CDR3 loop spans 13 amino acids. Germline V CDR1 and CDR2: LNHDA, SQIVND (reference sequence). J gave up 6 bases and V 4 bases, and 3 bases lay outside the gene matches. The CDR3 loop is CASSRDRVAEAFF. CDR3 in DNA: TGTGCCAGTAGTAGGGACAGGGTAGCTGAAGCTTTCTTT.

V and J are TRBV28 and TRBJ2-5; TRBD1 agrees at 9 bases. The germline V gene has CDR1 MDHEN and CDR2 SYDVKM. The trim removed 5 bases at V and 5 bases at J, leaving 6 bases unmatched. The CDR3 consists of 14 residues. CDR3 amino acids: CASSLGQGWETQYF. DNA of the CDR3: TGTGCCAGCAGTCTAGGACAGGGGTGGGAGACCCAGTACTTC.

The J gene is TRBJ1-5, the V gene TRBV11-2; 8 bases fit TRBD1. This CDR3 region has 15 residues. Germline V gene sequence: CDR1 SGHAT, CDR2 FQNNGV. With V trimmed by 7 bases and J by 3 bases, 8 bases remained unmatched. The CDR3 here is CASTPGTGLNQPQHF. DNA for the CDR3: TGTGCCAGCACCCCCGGGACAGGCCTCAATCAGCCCCAGCATTTT.

The CDR3 loop is CASSKWREGTQETQYF. The CDR3 nucleotides read TGTGCCAGCAGTAAATGGCGGGAGGGTACCCAAGAGACCCAGTACTTC. This sequence joins TRBV28 and TRBJ2-5; TRBD2 matches at 9 bases. The V gene end was trimmed by 5 bases and the J gene end by 1 base; junction bases not matched to a gene: 8. Germline lookup yields CDR1 MDHEN and CDR2 SYDVKM. This CDR3 has 16 residues.

About this clone itself: The sample carries other DNA sequences with the same CDR3. The chain employs TRBV29-1 and TRBJ1-2; D uncertain. Trimming shortened V by 7 bases and J by 5 bases, and 11 bases separated the two germline ends. Germline CDR1 reads SQVTM; CDR2 reads ANQGSEA. The CDR3 contains 11 residues. CDR3 DNA: TGCAGCGCCAACCAGAGGTATGGCTACACCTTC. Translated, it gives CSANQRYGYTF.

The chain is built from TRBV24-1 and TRBJ2-7; 12 bases agree with TRBD2. The CDR3 is 15 residues long. With V trimmed by 4 bases and J by 7 bases, 7 bases remained unmatched. Germline CDR1 and CDR2: KGHDR and SFDVKD. The CDR3 here is CATSDRLAGAREQYF. DNA for the CDR3: TGTGCCACCAGTGACCGACTAGCGGGAGCACGAGAGCAGTACTTC.

The chain carries TRBV19 and TRBJ1-1; 10 bases map to TRBD1. Per the germline V gene, CDR1 is LNHDA and CDR2 is SQIVND (reference sequence). This CDR3 region has 17 residues. J was trimmed by 3 bases and V by 4 bases; bases with no gene match: 11. Here the CDR3 reads CASSTGTGARGDTEAFF. Written as DNA, the CDR3 is TGTGCCAGTAGTACAGGGACAGGGGCTCGAGGGGACACTGAAGCTTTCTTT.

The chain joins TRBV7-2 to TRBJ2-1, with 9 bases identical to TRBD1. The V segment lost 6 bases and the J segment 4 bases; nucleotides outside the gene matches: 7. CDR1 is SGHTA, CDR2 FQGNSA, per germline. This CDR3 is built from 15 residues. CDR3 sequence: CASSEWTGAYNEQFF. The CDR3 DNA is TGTGCCAGCAGTGAATGGACAGGGGCGTACAATGAGCAGTTCTTC.

The CDR3 region has the DNA TGTGCCAGCAGCTTAGGACTAGCGGGGGCCAAAAACATTCAGTACTTC. Protein product: CASSLGLAGAKNIQYF. This chain connects TRBV3-1 (or the pseudogene TRBV3-2) to TRBJ2-4, with 12 bases matching TRBD2. The germline V gene has CDR1 LGHDT and CDR2 YNNKEL (reference sequence). The ends lost 5 bases at V and 1 base at J; junction bases unmatched: 3. There are 16 residues in the CDR3.

The CDR3 bases are TGTGCCAGCAGTGGGACAAACTATGGCTACACCTTC. Its translation is CASSGTNYGYTF. The J gene is TRBJ1-2, the V gene TRBV2; D is perhaps TRBD1 (5 bases). This CDR3 has 12 amino acids. The V gene lost 4 bases and the J gene lost 2 bases, with 5 bases spanning the gap. Germline values: CDR1 SNHLY, CDR2 FYNNEI. Full variable domain (remainder filled in from reference TRBV2 and TRBJ1-2): EPEVTQTPSHQVTQMGQEVILRCVPISNHLYFYWYRQILGQKVEFLVSFYNNEISEKSEIFDDQFSVERPDGSNFTLKIRSTKLEDSAMYFCASSGTNYGYTFGSGTRLTVV.